A selection of T cell receptor beta chains follows, all from one sample in a study of blood T cell repertoires in COVID-19. Using immunoSEQ multiplex PCR, the repertoire was profiled, and TCRdb retains in-frame clones only, with some absent. The profile shows roughly 150,000 clones, around 85% of them singletons. The sample consisted of PBMCs or T cells enriched from blood (not recorded which). The receptors shown here come from a middle-aged woman with acute COVID-19. CDR3s include the opening cysteine and the closing phenylalanine or tryptophan. A D gene is named only where the DNA matches it firmly. Where a row states a size, it is once, few, many or the class of an expanded clone; other rows omit it.

TRBJ1-1 TRBV19 - TRBD1 TGTGCCAGTAGTATGAGCGGACAGGGGAGTACTGAAGCTTTCTTT CASSMSGQGSTEAFF
TRBJ2-3 TRBV30 few TRBD2 TGTGCCTGGAGTGTTGGACTAGCGTCTGATACGCAGTATTTT CAWSVGLASDTQYF
TRBJ2-2 TRBV25-1 - TRBD1 TGTGCCAGCAGGGGGACAGGGACAAACACCGGGGAGCTGTTTTTT CASRGTGTNTGELFF
TRBJ2-5 TRBV7-9 - TRBD2 TGTGCCAGCAGCCCTGAGAGAGGGATAGCGGGAGAGACCCAGTACTTC CASSPERGIAGETQYF
TRBJ1-3 TRBV15 - - TGTGCCACCAGCAGAGATCCCAGGTCTGGAAACACCATATATTTT CATSRDPRSGNTIYF
TRBJ1-1 TRBV9 - - TGTGCCAGCAGCACATCCGGGACTTTGAACACTGAAGCTTTCTTT CASSTSGTLNTEAFF
TRBJ2-3 TRBV7-2 - - TGTGCCAGCAGCGAGGAGGGCCGGTCCACAGATACGCAGTATTTT CASSEEGRSTDTQYF
TRBJ2-1 TRBV9 - TRBD2 TGTGCCAGCAGCGTTCAGAGCGGGAGCCCCCGCAATGAGCAGTTCTTC CASSVQSGSPRNEQFF
TRBJ2-3 TRBV29-1 - TRBD2 TGCAGCGTCCCTAATTGGGGGGGACTGGGCGATACGCAGTATTTT CSVPNWGGLGDTQYF
TRBJ1-1 TRBV16 - - TGTGCCAGCAGCCAATCAGGCCTATTACAGGGGAACACTGAAGCTTTCTTT CASSQSGLLQGNTEAFF
TRBJ2-1 TRBV19 - TRBD2 TGTGCCAGTAGTATTCTAGCGGGAGGCTCCTACAATGAGCAGTTCTTC CASSILAGGSYNEQFF
TRBJ1-2 TRBV5-1 - - TGCGCCAGCAGCTTGCTTCAGGGCCATGGCTACACCTTC CASSLLQGHGYTF
TRBJ2-3 TRBV3-1/TRBV3-2 - TRBD2 TGTGCCAGCAGCCAAGAGATAGCGGGAGGTGCAACAGATACGCAGTATTTT CASSQEIAGGATDTQYF
TRBJ1-6 TRBV11-2 - - TGTGCCAGCAGCTTAGGATCGGGAAGGGGACTATCACCCCTCCACTTT CASSLGSGRGLSPLHF
TRBJ1-5 TRBV30 - TRBD1 TGTGCCTGGAGCCGGGACAGGGTTCGAGATAGCAATCAGCCCCAGCATTTT CAWSRDRVRDSNQPQHF
TRBJ2-6 TRBV2 - - TGTGCCAGCAGGAGGTTGTTCTCTGGGGCCAACGTCCTGACTTTC CASRRLFSGANVLTF
TRBJ2-3 TRBV3-1/TRBV3-2 - - TGTGCCAGCAGCCACAGGAGGGACGATACGCAGTATTTT CASSHRRDDTQYF
TRBJ1-2 TRBV5-4 - - TGTGCCAGCAGCGGAAACAGGGATGAATATGGCTACACCTTC CASSGNRDEYGYTF
TRBJ2-3 TRBV5-1 - - TGCGCCAGCAGCTTGACATATGATACGCAGTATTTT CASSLTYDTQYF
TRBJ2-1 TRBV29-1 - TRBD2 TGCAGCGTGGGGACTAGCGGGAGGCTGGGTAATGAGCAGTTCTTC CSVGTSGRLGNEQFF
TRBJ2-2 TRBV19 - - TGTGCCAGTAGTATAATTAACCGGGTAGTAAGCACCGGGGAGCTGTTTTTT CASSIINRVVSTGELFF
TRBJ1-1 TRBV19 once - TGTGCCAGCCTCCCAGGGGTCGGGCCTGAAGCTTTCTTT CASLPGVGPEAFF
TRBJ2-7 TRBV7-2 - - TGTGCCAGCAGCGTCGGGATTAGCTCCTACGAGCAGTACTTC CASSVGISSYEQYF
TRBJ2-3 TRBV4-2 - - TGTGCCAGCAGCCAAGCCTCCGGGACACACACAGATACGCAGTATTTT CASSQASGTHTDTQYF
TRBJ2-2 TRBV9 few TRBD2 TGTGCCAGCAGCGTAAAGCGGGAGGCGGTCACCGGGGAGCTGTTTTTT CASSVKREAVTGELFF
TRBJ1-4 TRBV18 - - TGTGCCAGCTCACCGGTCCGGGATGAAAAACTGTTTTTT CASSPVRDEKLFF
TRBJ2-2 TRBV27 - TRBD2 TGTGCCAGCAGCCTGGGAGGGAGGGGCCACACCGGGGAGCTGTTTTTT CASSLGGRGHTGELFF
TRBJ1-2 TRBV2 - - TGTGCCAGCAGTGTTGCAGGTTTTCGTGGCTACACCTTC CASSVAGFRGYTF
TRBJ1-6 TRBV6-5 - TRBD1 TGTGCCGGCTCCCCGATGGGACAGGGGATGACACCCCTCCACTTT CAGSPMGQGMTPLHF
TRBJ1-1 TRBV5-1 - - TGCGCCAGCAGCTTGGCAGGGCTGACAATCATGAACACTGAAGCTTTCTTT CASSLAGLTIMNTEAFF
TRBJ2-3 TRBV7-7 - TRBD2 TGTGCTAGCAGCACGGGACTAGCGGGCACAGATACGCAGTATTTT CASSTGLAGTDTQYF
TRBJ1-2 TRBV15 - - TGTGCCACCAGCGGCGGCCATAATAACTATGGCTACACCTTC CATSGGHNNYGYTF
TRBJ2-1 TRBV5-1 once - TGCGCCAGCAGGTTATCTGGGCCGTCCTACAATGAGCAGTTCTTC CASRLSGPSYNEQFF
TRBJ1-2 TRBV6-5 - - TGTGCCAGCATTACTGGGTGGGGAGGCGGCTACACCTTC CASITGWGGGYTF
TRBJ2-3 TRBV7-8 once - TGTGCCAGCAGCTCCCGGGATACGCAGTATTTT CASSSRDTQYF
TRBJ2-7 TRBV28 - - TGTGCCAGCAGCTCAGTAGAGAAGGGGATATACGAGCAGTACTTC CASSSVEKGIYEQYF
TRBJ1-3 TRBV30 - - TGTGCCTGGAGTGTACTACTGAGCACCATATATTTT CAWSVLLSTIYF
TRBJ2-2 TRBV30 - TRBD1 TGTGCCTGGGAACCCGGGACAGTGGTCGGCGGGGAGCTGTTTTTT CAWEPGTVVGGELFF
TRBJ2-1 TRBV19 - - TGTGCCACCTCCATACTAGCCTTCCCCGGAAATGAGCAGTTCTTC CATSILAFPGNEQFF
TRBJ2-3 TRBV12-5 few TRBD2 TGTGCTAGTGGGGTAGCGGGAGAGGGAGATACGCAGTATTTT CASGVAGEGDTQYF
TRBJ1-2 TRBV20-1 once - TGCAGTGCTAGAGGCGAGGGCGGCTACACCTTC CSARGEGGYTF
TRBJ2-1 TRBV30 - TRBD2 TGTGCCTGGTGTCCGGGACTAGCGGGAGATGAGCAGTTCTTC CAWCPGLAGDEQFF
TRBJ2-3 TRBV6-1 many TRBD2 TGTGCCAGCAGTGAACTAGCGGGAGGGCCAGATACGCAGTATTTT CASSELAGGPDTQYF
TRBJ1-6 TRBV5-4 - TRBD1 TGTGCCAGCAGCACTGGACAGGGTTTAATTAATTCACCCCTCCACTTT CASSTGQGLINSPLHF
TRBJ1-5 TRBV7-9 many - TGTGCCAGCAGCTTAGCTGGCGGCAAAAATCAGCCCCAGCATTTT CASSLAGGKNQPQHF
TRBJ2-5 TRBV18 - - TGTGCCAGCTCACCAAGTAGGGCGGGAGAGACCCAGTACTTC CASSPSRAGETQYF
TRBJ2-2 TRBV4-2 - TRBD2 TGTGCCAGCAGCTCATGGCCAGCGGGAGGGTCGGGGACCGGGGAGCTGTTTTTT CASSSWPAGGSGTGELFF
TRBJ1-2 TRBV27 once TRBD1 TGTGCCAGCAGTTTAACAGGGGCGCACTATGGCTACACCTTC CASSLTGAHYGYTF
TRBJ1-3 TRBV25-1 - - TGTGCCAGCAGTGAATCCGGCCGCGGAGGAAACACCATATATTTT CASSESGRGGNTIYF
TRBJ1-4 TRBV5-4 - - TGTGCCAGCAGCCTGGAGGCAGCGAATGAAAAACTGTTTTTT CASSLEAANEKLFF
TRBJ1-3 TRBV18 - - TGTGCCAGCTCACAAGCCGACACGAGCTCTGGAAACACCATATATTTT CASSQADTSSGNTIYF
TRBJ1-2 TRBV6-2/TRBV6-3 - - TGTGCCAGCAGTGAGGTGGCAGGGGTTGGCTACACCTTC CASSEVAGVGYTF
TRBJ2-7 TRBV7-6 - - TGTGCCAGCAGCCTAGCGGCAGGGGGCATCTACGAGCAGTACTTC CASSLAAGGIYEQYF